Described below is a single TCR beta chain sequence and its context. Its antigen is unidentified. Deletions cut 1 base from V and 6 bases from J, with 12 bases between. The CDR3 covers 15 residues. CDR1 is MNHNS and CDR2 is SASEGT in the germline V gene. These data come from a study of T cell repertoires in cytomegalovirus infection. TCRdb re-derived calls from the reads in MiXCR, one entry per CDR3 protein. This table holds 800,000 to 950,000 distinct CDR3 sequences, around a third found once. This sequence joins TRBV6-1 and TRBJ1-4; D not certain. The sample consisted of cultured CD8+ T cells from PBMCs, taken from culture after CMV antigen stimulation. The origin of this receptor is a human donor in good health (CMV status not recorded). Some clones in this sample may be carry-over from other donors' samples. In nucleotides, the CDR3 is TGTGCCAGCAGTGAAGACGGCAGCCGTTATGAAAAACTGTTTTTT. It yields the protein CASSEDGSRYEKLFF.